This T cell receptor (beta chain) comes out of a study of identical twins. Findings and caveats of the study: Zero-insertion analyses might be partly confounded by invariant T cells like MAIT and iNKT. Insertion counts were lower in abundant cord blood beta clonotypes, a trend that memory repertoires did not show. Modelling underestimated the level of out-of-frame TCR alpha sharing observed in monozygotic twins.

The CDR3 runs to 18 residues. V was trimmed by 6 bases and J by 5 bases, leaving 29 bases between them. In TCRdb, the 5' RACE reads were re-called with MiXCR into one record per CDR3 protein. The table has about 700,000 distinct CDR3 sequences, over 5% seen once. A word on this clonotype: The antigen remains unidentified.

The TCR sequence derives from a man aged 18 to 35 in good health. Material: naive T cells sorted from blood. The V and J genes are TRBV23-1 and TRBJ2-7; D is uncertain. TRBV23-1 is known as an ORF, though its function is uncertain. In nucleotides, the CDR3 is TGCGCCAGCAGCCCGGTTTTGCGCAAGCTCACGAGGTCGCACGAGCAGTACTTC. The encoded protein is CASSPVLRKLTRSHEQYF.